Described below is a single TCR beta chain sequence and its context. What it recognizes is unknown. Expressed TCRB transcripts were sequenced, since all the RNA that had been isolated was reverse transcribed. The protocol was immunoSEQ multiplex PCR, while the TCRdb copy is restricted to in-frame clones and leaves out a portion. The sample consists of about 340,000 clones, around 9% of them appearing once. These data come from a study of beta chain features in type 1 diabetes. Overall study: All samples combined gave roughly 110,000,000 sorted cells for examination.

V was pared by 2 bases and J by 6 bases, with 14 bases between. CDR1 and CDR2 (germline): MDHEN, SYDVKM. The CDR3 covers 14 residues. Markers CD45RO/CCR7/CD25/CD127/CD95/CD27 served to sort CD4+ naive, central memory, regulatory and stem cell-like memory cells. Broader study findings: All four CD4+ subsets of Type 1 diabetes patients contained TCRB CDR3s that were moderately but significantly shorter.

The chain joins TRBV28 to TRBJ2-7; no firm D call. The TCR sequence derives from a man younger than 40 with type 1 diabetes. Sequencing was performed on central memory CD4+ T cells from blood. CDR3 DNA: TGTGCCAGCAGTTTAAAGAGGTACAGAAGCGAGCAGTACTTC. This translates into CASSLKRYRSEQYF.